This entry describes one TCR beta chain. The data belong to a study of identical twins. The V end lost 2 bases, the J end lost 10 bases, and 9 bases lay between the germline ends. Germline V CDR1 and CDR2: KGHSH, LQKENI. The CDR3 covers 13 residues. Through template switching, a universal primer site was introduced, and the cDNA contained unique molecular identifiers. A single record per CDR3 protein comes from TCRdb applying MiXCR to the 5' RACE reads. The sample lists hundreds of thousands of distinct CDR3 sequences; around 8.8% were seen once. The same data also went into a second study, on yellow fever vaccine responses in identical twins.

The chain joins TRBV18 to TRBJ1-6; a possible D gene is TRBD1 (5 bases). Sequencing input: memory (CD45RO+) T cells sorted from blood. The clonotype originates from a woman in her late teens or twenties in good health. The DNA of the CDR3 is TGTGCCAGCTCACCAGGGACGGGATCACCCCTCCACTTT. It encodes CASSPGTGSPLHF.